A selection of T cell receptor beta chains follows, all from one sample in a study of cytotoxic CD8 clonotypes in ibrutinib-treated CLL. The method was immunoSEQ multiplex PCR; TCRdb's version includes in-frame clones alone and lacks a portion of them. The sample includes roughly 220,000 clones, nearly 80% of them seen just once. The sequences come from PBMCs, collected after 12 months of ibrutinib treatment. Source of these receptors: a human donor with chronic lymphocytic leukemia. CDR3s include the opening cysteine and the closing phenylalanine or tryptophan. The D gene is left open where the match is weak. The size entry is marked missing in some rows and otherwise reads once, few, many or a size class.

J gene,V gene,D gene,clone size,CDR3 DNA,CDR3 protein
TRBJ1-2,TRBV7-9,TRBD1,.,TGTGCCAGCAGCTACGGACAGGGGATCGACTATGGCTACACCTTC,CASSYGQGIDYGYTF
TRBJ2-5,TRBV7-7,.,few,TGTGCTAGCAGCTTAGCGCCTTCCGCGGAGGCCCCCCCGACCCAGTACTTC,CASSLAPSAEAPPTQYF
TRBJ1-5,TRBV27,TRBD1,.,TGTGCCAGCAGTCTATCAGGGGGCGGGAATCAGCCCCAGCATTTT,CASSLSGGGNQPQHF
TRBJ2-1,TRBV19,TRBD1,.,TGTGCCAGTAGTTGGGACAGGGGATTAGGCAATGAGCAGTTCTTC,CASSWDRGLGNEQFF
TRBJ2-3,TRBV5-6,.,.,TGTGCCAGCAGTCTAGGCGGCACAGATACGCAGTATTTT,CASSLGGTDTQYF
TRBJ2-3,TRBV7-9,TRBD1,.,TGTGCCAGCAGCTTGGGTGACAGGGTGATCACAGATACGCAGTATTTT,CASSLGDRVITDTQYF
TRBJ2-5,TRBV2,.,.,TGTGCCACCACCCCCCAGCAAGAGACCCAGTACTTC,CATTPQQETQYF
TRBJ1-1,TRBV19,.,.,TGTGCCAGTAGTACCACGCGGGGGCCGGGTGGGAACACTGAAGCTTTCTTT,CASSTTRGPGGNTEAFF
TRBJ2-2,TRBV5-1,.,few,TGCGCCAGCAGCTCCGGACAATCTCCCACACCATTGAACACCGGGGAGCTGTTTTTT,CASSSGQSPTPLNTGELFF
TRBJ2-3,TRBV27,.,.,TGTGCCAGCAGTTTAGGCCCCAGAGGAGATACGCAGTATTTT,CASSLGPRGDTQYF
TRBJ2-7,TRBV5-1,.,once,TGCGCCAGCAGCGATGGGACAATAGGCGCCTACGAGCAGTACTTC,CASSDGTIGAYEQYF
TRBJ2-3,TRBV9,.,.,TGTGCCAGCAGCGGCAGCGGCCGGGAAGCAGATACGCAGTATTTT,CASSGSGREADTQYF
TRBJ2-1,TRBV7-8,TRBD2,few,TGTGCCAGCAGCTTAGGCGGGGGGTCCTACAATGAGCAGTTCTTC,CASSLGGGSYNEQFF
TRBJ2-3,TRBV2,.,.,TGTGCCAGCAGTGATTCTCGCCCAGGCCGCACAGATACGCAGTATTTT,CASSDSRPGRTDTQYF
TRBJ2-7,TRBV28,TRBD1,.,TGTGCCAGCAGTGCCCCAGGGGACAGGGGCTCCTACGAGCAGTACTTC,CASSAPGDRGSYEQYF
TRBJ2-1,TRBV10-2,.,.,TGCGCCAGCAGTCGGGGCGCCTCCTACAATGAGCAGTTCTTC,CASSRGASYNEQFF
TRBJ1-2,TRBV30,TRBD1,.,TGTGCCTGGAGTGTACTAGGACAGGGTCTTCTTGGCTATGGCTACACCTTC,CAWSVLGQGLLGYGYTF
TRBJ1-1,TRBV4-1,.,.,TGCGCCAGCAGCCTTGGGGGGGGGAACACTGAAGCTTTCTTT,CASSLGGGNTEAFF
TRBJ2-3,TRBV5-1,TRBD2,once,TGCGCCAGCAGCTTGGGGCTAGCGGGAGGGCCTGGGGCAGATACGCAGTATTTT,CASSLGLAGGPGADTQYF
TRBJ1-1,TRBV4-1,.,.,TGCGCCAGCAGCCGATATTCTTTTTCTCTCCGGGTCCCAAACACTGAAGCTTTCTTT,CASSRYSFSLRVPNTEAFF
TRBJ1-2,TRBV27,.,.,TGTGCCAGCAGGGGAGGCTATGGCTACACCTTC,CASRGGYGYTF
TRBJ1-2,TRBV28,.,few,TGTGCCAGCACCCCGGGGGGGCGTACCTATGGCTACACCTTC,CASTPGGRTYGYTF
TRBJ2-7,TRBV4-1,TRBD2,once,TGCGCCAGCAGCCAAGATGAGGGAGGGGCCAACTCCTACGAGCAGTACTTC,CASSQDEGGANSYEQYF
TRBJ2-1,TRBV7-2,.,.,TGTGCCAGCAGCTTGAATCCGGGGTATTGGCAGTTCTTC,CASSLNPGYWQFF
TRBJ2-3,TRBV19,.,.,TGTGCCACCACAGAGAACGGGATTAGCACAGATACGCAGTATTTT,CATTENGISTDTQYF
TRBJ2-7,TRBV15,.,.,TGTGCCACCAGCAGAGAAATCCCGGGCGAGCAGTACTTC,CATSREIPGEQYF
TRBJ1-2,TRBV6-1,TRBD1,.,TGTGCCAGCCGACGACAGGGTGGCTATGGCTACACCTTC,CASRRQGGYGYTF
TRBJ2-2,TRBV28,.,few,TGTGCCGCCTCGGGTTCGAACACCGGGGAGCTGTTTTTT,CAASGSNTGELFF
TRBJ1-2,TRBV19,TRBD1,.,TGTGCCACCAAGACAGGGGGGATAAGAAACTATGGCTACACCTTC,CATKTGGIRNYGYTF
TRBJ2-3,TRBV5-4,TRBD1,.,TGTGCCAGCAGCCCCACCGACAGGGGACACCTTAGGGATACGCAGTATTTT,CASSPTDRGHLRDTQYF
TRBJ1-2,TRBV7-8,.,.,TGTGCCAGCAGCTTAAGTGGGACGGCAGGGTATGGCTACACCTTC,CASSLSGTAGYGYTF
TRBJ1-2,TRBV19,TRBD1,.,TGTGCCAGTAAAGGGGGGCCGGGACAGGGAATAAGAGGCGGCTACACCTTC,CASKGGPGQGIRGGYTF
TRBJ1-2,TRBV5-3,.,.,TGTGCCAGAAGCTTTAGGGTCTATGGCTACACCTTC,CARSFRVYGYTF
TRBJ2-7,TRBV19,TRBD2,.,TGTGCCAGTAGTATAGGTGCCTTAGCGGGAAGGACCTACGAGCAGTACTTC,CASSIGALAGRTYEQYF
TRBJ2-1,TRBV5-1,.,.,TGCGCCAGCAGCTTGGGGAACTCGATGACCTACAATGAGCAGTTCTTC,CASSLGNSMTYNEQFF
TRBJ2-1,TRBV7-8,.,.,TGTGCCAGCAGCTTAAATAGCCTCGTTGCCTACAATGAGCAGTTCTTC,CASSLNSLVAYNEQFF
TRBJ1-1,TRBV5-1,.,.,TGCGCCAGCAGCTTGGGTACGGGGAACACTGAAGCTTTCTTT,CASSLGTGNTEAFF
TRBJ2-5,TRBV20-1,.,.,TGCAGTGCGAGGGCCGTAGAGACCCAGTACTTC,CSARAVETQYF
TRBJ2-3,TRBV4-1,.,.,TGCGCCAGCAGCCCGGCCGGCAGGCTTGGTGGGGCAGATACGCAGTATTTT,CASSPAGRLGGADTQYF
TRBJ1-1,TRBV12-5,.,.,TGTGCTAGTGGTTTGACCCCGGGACTGACCGAAGCTTTCTTT,CASGLTPGLTEAFF
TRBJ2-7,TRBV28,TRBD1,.,TGTGCCAGCAGTTCCGGGGGACAGGGGATAGCCTACGAGCAGTACTTC,CASSSGGQGIAYEQYF
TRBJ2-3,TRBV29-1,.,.,TGCAGCGTGGCAAACAGGATATCGGATACGCAGTATTTT,CSVANRISDTQYF
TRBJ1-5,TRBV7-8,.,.,TGTGCCAGCAGCTTACTTGGCAGAGATCAGCCCCAGCATTTT,CASSLLGRDQPQHF
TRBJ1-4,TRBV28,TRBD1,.,TGTGCCAGCAGTCTTCCAGGGGGGGCAGGAGAAAAACTGTTTTTT,CASSLPGGAGEKLFF
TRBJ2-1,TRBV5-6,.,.,TGTGCCAGCAGCTTGAATTTTCGGACGTCAAATGAGCAGTTCTTC,CASSLNFRTSNEQFF
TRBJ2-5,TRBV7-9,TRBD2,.,TGTGCCAGCAGCTCGTATTTCGGGGGGATTTTAGAGACCCAGTACTTC,CASSSYFGGILETQYF
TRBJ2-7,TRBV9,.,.,TGTGCCAGCAGTAAGGGTGATCCCTACCAGCAGTACTTC,CASSKGDPYQQYF
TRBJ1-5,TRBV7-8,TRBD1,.,TGTGCCAGCAGCCTACAGGGGGCTAATCAGCCCCAGCATTTT,CASSLQGANQPQHF
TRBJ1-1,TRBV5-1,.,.,TGCGCCAGCAGCCCCATAGGGCAGGGGAACACTGAAGCTTTCTTT,CASSPIGQGNTEAFF
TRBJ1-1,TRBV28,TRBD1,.,TGTGCCAGCAGCTCTCTACAGGGGCCTATGATGGCTTTCTTT,CASSSLQGPMMAFF
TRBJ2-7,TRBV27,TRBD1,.,TGTGCCAGCAGTTTATCGGGCCAGGGGGCCGGAGAGCAGTACTTC,CASSLSGQGAGEQYF
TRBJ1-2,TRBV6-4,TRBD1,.,TGTGCCAGCAAGCGGACAGGGAATGGCTACACCTTC,CASKRTGNGYTF
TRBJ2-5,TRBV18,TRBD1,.,TGTGCCAGCTCACCATCACAGGGGGTCCAAGAGACCCAGTACTTC,CASSPSQGVQETQYF
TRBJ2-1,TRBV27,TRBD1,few,TGTGCCAGCAGTCCGACCCGGGACAGGGGGCTTCGTGAGCAGTTCTTC,CASSPTRDRGLREQFF
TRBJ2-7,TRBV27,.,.,TGTGCCAGCAAGGAAGGGCCTTTCTCCTACGAGCAGTACTTC,CASKEGPFSYEQYF
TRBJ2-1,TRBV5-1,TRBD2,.,TGCGCCAGCAGCTTGGCCCCTGGGGCGGGGGATAACAATGAGCAGTTCTTC,CASSLAPGAGDNNEQFF
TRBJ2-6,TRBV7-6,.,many,TGTGCCAGCAGCTTAGCCTACGAGGGAACTGGGGCCAACGTCCTGACTTTC,CASSLAYEGTGANVLTF
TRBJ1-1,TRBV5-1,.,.,TGCGCCAGCAGCTTGTGGTATGGGGGGCGCACTCCCCTGAACACTGAAGCTTTCTTT,CASSLWYGGRTPLNTEAFF
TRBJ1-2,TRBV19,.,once,TGTGCCAGTACCCCAACCGGAGGGACCGGTTATGGCTACACCTTC,CASTPTGGTGYGYTF